These 17 T cell receptor beta chains originate from one sample sequenced in a study of blood T cell repertoires in COVID-19. The protocol was immunoSEQ multiplex PCR, while the TCRdb copy is restricted to in-frame clones and leaves out a portion. The sample has 230,000 or so clones; about 86% are singletons. The sequenced material came from PBMCs or T cells enriched from blood (not recorded which). The receptors stem from a woman in her fifties or sixties with acute COVID-19.

This chain uses TRBV5-1 with TRBJ1-1; 7 bases agree with TRBD1. V dropped 4 bases and J dropped 5; count of bases not matched to a gene: 8. The CDR3 loop spans 14 amino acids. CDR1 and CDR2 (germline): SGHRS, YFSETQ. CDR3 amino acids: CASSQNRGVTEAFF. CDR3 DNA: TGCGCCAGCAGCCAAAACAGGGGAGTGACTGAAGCTTTCTTT.

This chain connects TRBV27 to TRBJ2-7, with a possible D match to TRBD1 (5 bases). CDR1 is MNHEY, CDR2 SMNVEV, per germline (reference sequence). Trimming cost V 6 bases and J 1 base, with 16 bases left between them. The CDR3 is 15 residues long. The chain's CDR3 is CASRHQGRPSYEQYF. The CDR3 DNA sequence: TGTGCCAGCAGACATCAGGGTAGACCGTCCTACGAGCAGTACTTC.

A single count supports this clone. The chain recombines TRBV3-1 (or the pseudogene TRBV3-2) with TRBJ2-7; 7 nucleotides match TRBD1. The CDR3 length is 15 residues. V shed 3 bases, J shed 3 bases, and the junction held 8 bases outside the gene matches. Per the germline V gene, CDR1 is LGHDT and CDR2 is YNNKEL (reference sequence). This chain's CDR3 is CASSQRTGPSYEQYF. In DNA, the CDR3 is TGTGCCAGCAGCCAGCGGACAGGCCCTAGCTACGAGCAGTACTTC.

This clone was seen just once. The rearrangement uses TRBV6-5 and TRBJ2-1; perhaps TRBD1 as D (6 bases). The germline V and J ends were trimmed by 0 bases and 8 bases, with 14 bases remaining between them. Germline-derived CDR1 and CDR2 are MNHEY and SVGAGI. The CDR3 consists of 15 residues. The CDR3 coding sequence is TGTGCCAGCAGTTACTCAGGGGGATCCGTTCATGAGCAGTTCTTC. This sequence encodes CASSYSGGSVHEQFF.

This chain connects TRBV28 to TRBJ1-5, with D perhaps TRBD1 (6 bases). V was cut by 1 base and J by 3 bases, with 13 bases left in between. This CDR3 spans 16 amino acids. Germline CDR1 and CDR2: MDHEN and SYDVKM. Here the CDR3 DNA reads TGTGCCAGCAGTTTATTCCAGGGGTCAGTCAATCAGCCCCAGCATTTT. Translating it yields CASSLFQGSVNQPQHF.

J is TRBJ1-2 and V is TRBV2; the D is unclear. CDR3 size: 13 residues. V dropped 5 bases and J dropped 4 bases, with 11 bases sitting between them. CDR1 and CDR2 (germline): SNHLY, FYNNEI. CDR3 sequence: CASSPWEGYGYTF. CDR3 sequence (DNA): TGTGCCAGCAGTCCCTGGGAGGGCTATGGCTACACCTTC.

This clone was recorded only once. J is TRBJ2-2 and V is TRBV30; D perhaps matches TRBD2 (6 bases). Trimming took off 6 bases at V and 6 bases at J, with 14 bases between the two ends. This CDR3 comprises 13 residues. The V gene's germline CDR1 is GTSNPN and CDR2 SVGIG (reference sequence). The CDR3 DNA is TGTGCCTGCAATGGTTGGGGGGCCGGGGAGCTGTTTTTT. This codes for CACNGWGAGELFF.

The chain carries TRBV6-6 and TRBJ2-5; D is perhaps TRBD1 (5 bases). Deletions cut 6 bases from V and 5 bases from J, with 10 bases between. The CDR3 spans 12 residues. Germline V gene lookup returns CDR1 MNHNY and CDR2 SVGAGI (reference sequence). The CDR3 coding sequence is TGTGCCAGCAGAGGGGTAGGGGAGACCCAGTACTTC. The encoded protein is CASRGVGETQYF.

A few counts support this clone. This sample includes further DNA sequences coding for the same CDR3. V usage is TRBV28 and J usage is TRBJ1-5; D is ambiguous. Trimming removed 6 bases at V and 2 bases at J, with 11 bases between. Germline CDR1 MDHEN, CDR2 SYDVKM. This CDR3 contains 14 residues. For the CDR3, the DNA is TGTGCCAGCAGCCTCGTCCGCGGCAATCAGCCCCAGCATTTT. Translation: CASSLVRGNQPQHF.

This clone was recorded once. J is TRBJ2-2 and V is TRBV5-1; 10 bases fit TRBD1. V shed 7 bases, J shed 5 bases, and the junction held 14 bases outside the gene matches. CDR3 length: 17 amino acids. Germline CDR1 reads SGHRS; CDR2 reads YFSETQ. The chain's CDR3 is CASGRTGGVPLTGELFF. The CDR3 DNA sequence: TGCGCCAGCGGCCGGACAGGGGGTGTTCCACTTACCGGGGAGCTGTTTTTT.

The genes are TRBV5-5 and TRBJ1-4; D not resolved. The CDR3 runs to 15 residues. Per germline, CDR1 SGHKS and CDR2 YYEKEE (reference sequence). V lost 4 bases to trimming and J lost 0 bases, with 10 bases between them. DNA for the CDR3: TGTGCCAGCAGCATCCAAATTGCAACTAATGAAAAACTGTTTTTT. Translated, it gives CASSIQIATNEKLFF.

This chain links TRBV20-1 with TRBJ2-7, with 9 bases matching TRBD1. Per the germline V gene, CDR1 is DFQATT and CDR2 is SNEGSKA (reference sequence). V lost 3 bases, J lost 2 bases, and 8 bases stayed unmatched. The CDR3 runs to 15 residues. In nucleotides, the CDR3 is TGCAGTGCTAGTCAAGGACAGGGGAGAGCCTACGAGCAGTACTTC. Amino acid sequence: CSASQGQGRAYEQYF.

The chain has TRBV4-1 and TRBJ1-2; 9 bases align to TRBD1. CDR1 MGHRA and CDR2 YSYEKL come from the germline V gene. CDR3 length equals 15 residues. With 0 bases clipped from V and 7 bases from J, the junction kept 6 bases outside the gene matches. The CDR3 DNA is TGCGCCAGCAGCCAAGATGGGACAGGGCCGCCTGGCTACACCTTC. It is translated as CASSQDGTGPPGYTF.

The CDR3 bases are TGTGCCAGCAGCCCGGGGAGGGGGGGCGATCAGCCCCAGCATTTT. Protein product: CASSPGRGGDQPQHF. The V call is TRBV3-1 (or the pseudogene TRBV3-2), the J call TRBJ1-5, with D perhaps TRBD1 (6 bases). Deletions cut 4 bases from V and 5 bases from J, with 15 bases between. Germline V lookup: CDR1 LGHDT, CDR2 YNNKEL (reference sequence). The CDR3 loop spans 15 amino acids.

Only one count was recorded for this clone. This rearrangement joins TRBV9 to TRBJ1-3; D is possibly TRBD1 (6 bases). Germline-derived CDR1 and CDR2 are SGDLS and YYNGEE. The CDR3 is 15 residues long. Deletions cut 3 bases from V and 7 bases from J, with 17 bases between. CDR3 in DNA: TGTGCCAGCAGCGACAGGGACCCCCATCGGAACACCATATATTTT. Protein: CASSDRDPHRNTIYF.

The V gene is TRBV28, the J gene TRBJ1-5; TRBD1 might be the D (6 bases). In germline, CDR1 is MDHEN, CDR2 SYDVKM. Trimming shortened V by 10 bases and J by 7 bases, and 17 bases separated the two germline ends. The CDR3 runs 13 residues. The CDR3 is CATLIQGSQPQHF. The CDR3 nucleotides are TGTGCCACCTTAATACAGGGTTCGCAGCCCCAGCATTTT. Variable domain in full (rest from reference TRBV28 and TRBJ1-5): DVKVTQSSRYLVKRTGEKVFLECVQDMDHENMFWYRQDPGLGLRLIYFSYDVKMKEKGDIPEGYSVSREKKERFSLILESASTNQTSMYLCATLIQGSQPQHFGDGTRLSIL.

This clone has only one observation. This chain uses TRBV19 with TRBJ1-3, with TRBD1 identical over 10 bases. The CDR3 is made up of 14 amino acids. CDR1 is LNHDA and CDR2 is SQIVND in the germline V gene (reference sequence). Trimming cost V 9 bases and J 3 bases; bases outside gene matches: 5. The CDR3 bases are TGTGCCAGCCGGGACAGGGGACATGGAAACACCATATATTTT. It specifies CASRDRGHGNTIYF.